This record concerns one T cell receptor (beta chain) sequence. What it recognizes is unknown. The ends were cut back, 3 bases at V and 2 bases at J, with 13 bases in the middle. CDR1 is KGHSH and CDR2 is LQKENI in the germline V gene. This CDR3 contains 15 residues. This specimen belongs to a study of T cell responses to AZD1222 COVID-19 vaccine. Using immunoSEQ multiplex PCR, the repertoire was profiled, and TCRdb retains in-frame clones only, with some absent. In the table there are 170,000 or so clones, about 90% of which are singletons. Regarding the study as a whole: Close to half of all spike-specific TCRs reportedly target regions of the variants that are unmutated. Among vaccine-associated CD4 TCRs, coverage spanned spike, with dominance at 160-218 and 743-854.

This TCR derives from an adult who received the AZD1222 COVID-19 vaccine. The input for sequencing was peripheral blood, taken 28 days after the second AZD1222 dose. The chain is built from TRBV18 and TRBJ1-1; perhaps TRBD1 as D (5 bases). CDR3 DNA sequence: TGTGCCAGCTCACCGGGAACAGACAGAAACACTGAAGCTTTCTTT. Protein sequence: CASSPGTDRNTEAFF.